This T cell receptor (beta chain) appears in the sequencing data of a study of blood T cell repertoires in COVID-19. Profiling relied on immunoSEQ multiplex PCR, and the TCRdb table lists in-frame clones only, not all of them. Of roughly 400,000 clones listed, 88% are singletons. The length of the CDR3 is 12 residues. Germline V gives CDR1 KGHDR, CDR2 SFDVKD. The ends were cut back, 6 bases at V and 5 bases at J, with 7 bases in the middle. The source material was PBMCs or T cells enriched from blood (not recorded which). This sequence joins TRBV24-1 and TRBJ1-5; D uncertain. The receptor was derived from a woman in her thirties or forties with acute COVID-19. The DNA of the CDR3 is TGTGCCACCAGTACGGGTGATCAGCCCCAGCATTTT. It yields the protein CATSTGDQPQHF.